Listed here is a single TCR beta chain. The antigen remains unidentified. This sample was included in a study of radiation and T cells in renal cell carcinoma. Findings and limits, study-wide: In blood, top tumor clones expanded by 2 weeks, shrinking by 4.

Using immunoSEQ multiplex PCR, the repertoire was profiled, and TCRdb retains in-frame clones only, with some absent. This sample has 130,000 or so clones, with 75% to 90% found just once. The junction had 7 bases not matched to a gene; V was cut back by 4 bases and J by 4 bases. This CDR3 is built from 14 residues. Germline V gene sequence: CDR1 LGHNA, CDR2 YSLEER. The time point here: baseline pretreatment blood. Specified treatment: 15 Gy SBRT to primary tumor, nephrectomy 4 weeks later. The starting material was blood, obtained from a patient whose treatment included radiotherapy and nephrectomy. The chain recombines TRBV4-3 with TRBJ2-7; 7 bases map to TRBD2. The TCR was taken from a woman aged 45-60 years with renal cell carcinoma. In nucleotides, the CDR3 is TGCGCCAGCAGCCTTCGCGGGGGAGATTACGAGCAGTACTTC. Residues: CASSLRGGDYEQYF.